This T cell receptor (beta chain) was sequenced during a study of metastatic and nonmetastatic thyroid tumors. Overall study: Repertoires of blood and of tissue (tumor or nodule) from malignant and benign thyroid patients were compared. General study results and limits: As reported, TCR beta diversity in blood and tumor was significantly higher in malignant thyroid tumors than in benign nodules.

The authors' processing: Clinicopathological groups supplied CDR3 differences that were used to build a distant-metastasis classifier for papillary thyroid cancer. TCRdb re-called clones from the PCR reads using MiXCR. Clone size and V and J calls follow TCRdb, not the original study. The sample comprises 29,000 or so clones, roughly 4.2% of which are singletons, and 20% to 25% rests with the top ten. Every patient underwent thyroid surgery untreated. V lost 3 bases and J lost 3; bases outside the gene matches: 13. The CDR3 is 17 amino acids. Germline V gene data show CDR1 as SGDLS and CDR2 as YYNGEE. There are many counts of this clone. Its antigen is currently unknown.

This chain uses TRBV9 with TRBJ2-7; TRBD2 matches at 9 bases. This receptor was taken from a female donor with papillary thyroid cancer or a benign thyroid nodule (not recorded which). Some clones in this sample may be carry-over from other donors' samples. The sample taken for sequencing was blood. CDR3 sequence: CASSADPRTSAYYEQYF. CDR3 nucleotides: TGTGCCAGCAGCGCCGACCCCAGGACTAGCGCTTACTACGAGCAGTACTTC.